These 9 T cell receptor beta chains originate from one sample sequenced in a study of Ad26.COV2.S vaccination and SARS-CoV-2 variants (dated by TCRdb to about 2021). The treatment or condition tag for this specimen amounts to: 19 received Ad26.COV2.S at low or high dose, single or two shots; several received placebo; per-sample allocation not given. Repertoires of vaccine and placebo recipients were sequenced from samples collected on day 63 after the first injection. Libraries were prepared through the immunoSEQ multiplex PCR assay. Drawn from immuneACCESS, this table holds only the in-frame rearrangements with V and J called that TCRdb kept. Clones are partly lost; checked studies trace under half to an unresolved V gene and leave the rest unexplained. In this sample the table shows 440,000 or so clones, roughly 91% of which occur a single time. The ten biggest clones cover 4.3% of the sample.

This material consisted of peripheral blood, taken in a trial of Ad26.COV2.S vaccine versus placebo. These receptors were collected from a person between 18 and 65 years old who received the Ad26.COV2.S COVID-19 vaccine or a placebo.

The V call is TRBV6-6, the J call TRBJ2-1; TRBD2 is a possible D gene (6 bases). Trimming left V 5 bases short and J 0 bases short, with 17 bases between. Germline assignment: CDR1 MNHNY and CDR2 SVGAGI (reference sequence). There are 17 residues in the CDR3. The CDR3 DNA reads as TGTGCCAGCAGTCCAAGGGACTTGACGAGCTCCTACAATGAGCAGTTCTTC. This gives the protein CASSPRDLTSSYNEQFF.

DNA of the CDR3: TGTGCCAGCTCACTCAAACAGGGGGCCACAGATACGCAGTATTTT. Its protein product is CASSLKQGATDTQYF. This chain connects TRBV18 to TRBJ2-3, with 9 bases fitting TRBD1. Germline V gene lookup returns CDR1 KGHSH and CDR2 LQKENI. J was trimmed by 2 bases and V by 4 bases; bases with no gene match: 4. This CDR3 is built from 15 residues.

The chain's CDR3 is CASSLQGGEEGYTF. The CDR3 nucleotides are TGTGCCAGCAGCTTACAAGGAGGGGAAGAAGGCTACACCTTC. This chain links TRBV7-8 with TRBJ1-2; possible D gene TRBD1, 5 bases. Trimming stripped 2 bases from V and 8 bases from J, with 15 bases between. CDR1 and CDR2 from the germline V gene are SGHVS and FQNEAQ. The CDR3 runs 14 residues.

The chain links TRBV27 to TRBJ2-3; 10 positions match TRBD2. This CDR3 region has 19 residues. Per the germline V gene, CDR1 is MNHEY and CDR2 is SMNVEV (reference sequence). V dropped 2 bases and J dropped 2; count of bases not matched to a gene: 13. The CDR3 sequence is CASSLAGTSVIFPTDTQYF. The CDR3 DNA reads TGTGCCAGCAGTTTAGCCGGGACTAGCGTTATATTCCCCACAGATACGCAGTATTTT.

V is TRBV19 and J is TRBJ1-5; 8 positions match TRBD1. The trim removed 6 bases at V and 2 bases at J, leaving 6 bases unmatched. The CDR3 runs to 15 residues. Per the germline V gene, CDR1 is LNHDA and CDR2 is SQIVND (reference sequence). The DNA of the CDR3 is TGTGCCAGTAGCCCTGACAGGGGCGGCAATCAGCCCCAGCATTTT. Translation gives CASSPDRGGNQPQHF.

The chain is built from TRBV18 and TRBJ1-3; TRBD1 matches at 10 bases. Trimming at V came to 5 bases and at J to 4 bases, leaving 14 bases not matched to a gene. Per germline, CDR1 KGHSH and CDR2 LQKENI. The CDR3 is 18 amino acids. The CDR3 loop is CASSIAYPGQGSGNTIYF. CDR3 DNA sequence: TGTGCCAGCTCAATCGCCTACCCGGGACAGGGGAGCGGAAACACCATATATTTT. The entire variable domain, with the rest obtained from reference TRBV18 and TRBJ1-3, is as follows: NAGVMQNPRHLVRRRGQEARLRCSPMKGHSHVYWYRQLPEEGLKFMVYLQKENIIDESGMPKERFSAEFPKEGPSILRIQQVVRGDSAAYFCASSIAYPGQGSGNTIYFGEGSWLTVV.

The rearrangement links TRBV23-1 to TRBJ1-3, with unresolved D. TRBV23-1 is designated an ORF whose function remains uncertain. The CDR3 spans 16 residues. V was clipped by 0 bases and J by 2 bases, with 11 bases between them. CDR3 nucleotides: TGCGCCAGCAGTCAATCGAGTGGCATCCCTGGAAACACCATATATTTT. Translation: CASSQSSGIPGNTIYF.

The chain recombines TRBV11-2 with TRBJ1-3; a possible D gene is TRBD1 (5 bases). The CDR3 contains 17 residues. Trimming cost V 1 base and J 3 bases, with 16 bases left between them. The germline CDR1 and CDR2 sequences are SGHAT and FQNNGV. CDR3 loop: CASSLGGPFRDGNTIYF. The CDR3 nucleotides are TGTGCCAGCAGCTTAGGGGGCCCATTCAGAGATGGAAACACCATATATTTT.

As to this clone: Germline and junction disagree at one end, which may indicate a read error. This sequence joins TRBV4-2 and TRBJ1-2; D perhaps matches TRBD1 (6 bases). CDR3 length: 12 amino acids. Per germline, CDR1 LGHNA and CDR2 YNFKEQ. The CDR3 reads CASSQVGGVPGF. CDR3 bases: TGTGCCAGCAGCCAAGTAGGGGGGGTCCCTGGCTTC.